These T cell receptor beta chains were read from a single sample in a study of blood T cell repertoires in COVID-19. The table came from immunoSEQ multiplex PCR; TCRdb's copy has only in-frame clones and leaves some out. The sample lists roughly 62,000 clones, around 80% seen once, with more than 8.5% in the top ten. The sample consisted of peripheral blood. The source is a man in his thirties or forties with COVID-19, enrolled during active disease. CDR3s include the opening cysteine and the closing phenylalanine or tryptophan. Each record gives: J gene, D gene, V gene, CDR3 length, clone size, CDR3 DNA, CDR3 protein. The D gene is left open where the match is weak. Not every row has a clone size; where given, it reads once, few, many or a size class.

>TRBJ2-4|.|TRBV21-1|16|.
TGTGCCAGCAGCAAAGCGGTAGGGACTTCAAAAAACATTCAGTACTTC
CASSKAVGTSKNIQYF
>TRBJ2-3|TRBD2|TRBV18|16|.
TGTGCCAGCTCACCTCGAGGGGCTAGCGGGGCAGATACGCAGTATTTT
CASSPRGASGADTQYF
>TRBJ2-7|TRBD1|TRBV7-2|17|.
TGTGCCAGCAGCTTAGTTAACCTGGACAGGGGGTATTACGAGCAGTACTTC
CASSLVNLDRGYYEQYF
>TRBJ2-5|TRBD2|TRBV28|19|once
TGTGCCAGCAGTTTATCCCCACTACTAGCGGGAGGGGCCCAAGAGACCCAGTACTTC
CASSLSPLLAGGAQETQYF
>TRBJ2-7|.|TRBV21-1|15|few
TGTGCCAGCAGCAAAGCGCAGGGGTTTACGGGCGAGCAGTACTTC
CASSKAQGFTGEQYF
>TRBJ2-7|TRBD1|TRBV24-1|15|.
TGTGCCACCAGTGACCCTCGGACAGGGAGCTACGAGCAGTACTTC
CATSDPRTGSYEQYF
>TRBJ2-3|.|TRBV10-1|14|.
TGCGCCAGCAGTGTTAACAGGGCCAAAGATACGCAGTATTTT
CASSVNRAKDTQYF
>TRBJ2-3|TRBD2|TRBV4-1|16|.
TGCGCCAGCAGCCAAGGGACTAGCCTTAGCACAGATACGCAGTATTTT
CASSQGTSLSTDTQYF
>TRBJ1-5|.|TRBV28|14|.
TGTGCCAGCATCGTCCCCTATAGCAATCAGCCCCAGCATTTT
CASIVPYSNQPQHF
>TRBJ1-1|TRBD1|TRBV6-5|14|.
TGTGCCAGCAGTTACCCTTCTACAGGGGCTGAAGCTTTCTTT
CASSYPSTGAEAFF
>TRBJ1-1|.|TRBV19|15|.
TGTGCCAGTAGCCATAAAACCCTAATGAACACTGAAGCTTTCTTT
CASSHKTLMNTEAFF
>TRBJ2-1|.|TRBV11-2|15|.
TGTGCCAGCAGCTCGGGGAGCGGTGCCTACAATGAGCAGTTCTTC
CASSSGSGAYNEQFF
>TRBJ2-3|.|TRBV5-6|12|.
TGTGCCAGCAGCTTAGCCACAGATACGCAGTATTTT
CASSLATDTQYF
>TRBJ2-2|TRBD1|TRBV11-3|17|.
TGTGCCAGCAGCTTAGGCCGGGGACAGGGTGACACCGGGGAGCTGTTTTTT
CASSLGRGQGDTGELFF
>TRBJ2-1|.|TRBV12-1|18|.
TGTGCCAGCACCGTATGGACTAGCGGGAGGGGTGGATTGAATGAGCAGTTCTTC
CASTVWTSGRGGLNEQFF
>TRBJ2-7|.|TRBV10-3|12|.
TGTGCCATCAGGGGGGCAGGGGACGAGCAGTACTTC
CAIRGAGDEQYF
>TRBJ2-7|.|TRBV27|14|few
TGTGCCAGCAGTTTGGGGCTGCACTCCTACGAGCAGTACTTC
CASSLGLHSYEQYF
>TRBJ2-3|.|TRBV7-9|14|.
TGTGCCAGCAGGTCGGCGGGAAGCACAGATACGCAGTATTTT
CASRSAGSTDTQYF
>TRBJ2-5|.|TRBV5-1|15|.
TGCGCCAGCAGCTTGGTCGCGGGGTTGGGGGAGACCCAGTACTTC
CASSLVAGLGETQYF
>TRBJ2-7|.|TRBV4-2|15|once
TGTGCCAGCAGCCCGGGGGCGGGAGAGCTAGCCGAGCAGTACTTC
CASSPGAGELAEQYF
>TRBJ1-6|TRBD1|TRBV9|15|.
TGTGCCAGCAGCCTTACAGGGGGCGATCGGTCACCCCTCCACTTT
CASSLTGGDRSPLHF
>TRBJ2-3|.|TRBV23-1|17|.
TGCGCCAGCAGTCAATTCGGTCAGGTAACTAGCACAGATACGCAGTATTTT
CASSQFGQVTSTDTQYF
>TRBJ1-2|.|TRBV10-3|13|.
TGTGCCATCAGCCAGAACGGGGTCGACGGCTACACCTTC
CAISQNGVDGYTF
>TRBJ2-1|TRBD2|TRBV10-2|17|.
TGCGCCAGCAGTGAGTTGACCTCTCTAGCGGGAGGGCGAGAGCAGTTCTTC
CASSELTSLAGGREQFF
>TRBJ1-2|TRBD1|TRBV18|15|.
TGTGCCAGCTCACCGGGTGACAGGGGGCTCTATGGCTACACCTTC
CASSPGDRGLYGYTF
>TRBJ2-3|.|TRBV6-6|14|.
TGTGCCAGCAGTGATCATAGTCTTACAGATACGCAGTATTTT
CASSDHSLTDTQYF
>TRBJ1-6|.|TRBV12-3/TRBV12-4|13|.
TGTGCCAGCAGGGCGGGCCCAAATTCACCCCTCCACTTT
CASRAGPNSPLHF
>TRBJ2-7|TRBD2|TRBV7-9|16|few
TGTGCCAGCAGCCGATTCCTAGCGGGGAGCTCCTACGAGCAGTACTTC
CASSRFLAGSSYEQYF
>TRBJ2-1|TRBD2|TRBV7-2|16|once
TGTGCCAGCAGCCCACTTAGCGGGGGCTCCTACAATGAGCAGTTCTTC
CASSPLSGGSYNEQFF
>TRBJ1-2|.|TRBV6-2/TRBV6-3|17|.
TGTGCCAGCAGTAAATACCCTCAGGGGCTCGAGGGAGATGGCTACACCTTC
CASSKYPQGLEGDGYTF
>TRBJ2-5|.|TRBV9|14|.
TGTGCCAGCAGCGTAGAGCCGGTCCAAGAGACCCAGTACTTC
CASSVEPVQETQYF
>TRBJ1-1|.|TRBV16|12|.
TGTGCCAGCAACCCACAAAGATTTGGAGCTTTCTTT
CASNPQRFGAFF
>TRBJ2-7|TRBD2|TRBV19|14|once
TGTGCCAGTAGTATCAGCGGGGGGACCTACGAGCAGTACTTC
CASSISGGTYEQYF
>TRBJ1-5|.|TRBV28|15|.
TGTGCCAGCGTTGGGGGCCTCCATAGCAATCAGCCCCAGCATTTT
CASVGGLHSNQPQHF
>TRBJ1-4|TRBD1|TRBV28|16|.
TGTGCCAGCACCGCTCGCCCTGGGACAGGGGAGGAAAAACTGTTTTTT
CASTARPGTGEEKLFF
>TRBJ1-2|.|TRBV23-1|13|.
TGCGCCAGCGGCCAGGACAGCGAATATGGCTACACCTTC
CASGQDSEYGYTF
>TRBJ2-7|TRBD1|TRBV10-3|15|.
TGTGCCATCAGTGTCGCCGAGACAGGGTCCTACGAGCAGTACTTC
CAISVAETGSYEQYF
>TRBJ2-3|.|TRBV11-3|14|.
TGTGCCAGCAGCCCGGAGCGGGCGACAGATACGCAGTATTTT
CASSPERATDTQYF
>TRBJ1-1|.|TRBV3-1/TRBV3-2|12|.
TGTGCCAGCAGGGGGGCGGGGGATGAAGCTTTCTTT
CASRGAGDEAFF
>TRBJ2-3|.|TRBV18|12|.
TGTGCCAGCTCCACCGGGACAGATACGCAGTATTTT
CASSTGTDTQYF
>TRBJ1-2|.|TRBV6-5|14|.
TGTGCCAGCAGTTACTCACCGAGTACCTATGGCTACACCTTC
CASSYSPSTYGYTF
>TRBJ1-2|.|TRBV4-2|18|once
TGTGCCAGCAGCCAAGCCCTTGGGGGGGAACAAGCTAACTATGGCTACACCTTC
CASSQALGGEQANYGYTF
>TRBJ1-3|.|TRBV28|15|.
TGTGCCAGCAGTTTGCAGCGCAGCTCTGGAAACACCATATATTTT
CASSLQRSSGNTIYF
>TRBJ2-5|.|TRBV5-4|17|.
TGTGCCAGCAGCCCGGGTGGTACAGGGTATTCAAGAGAGACCCAGTACTTC
CASSPGGTGYSRETQYF
>TRBJ2-7|TRBD1|TRBV2|14|.
TGTGCCAGCAGTTCCGGGACAGAGGGGTACGAGCAGTACTTC
CASSSGTEGYEQYF
>TRBJ1-4|TRBD1|TRBV6-5|14|.
TGTGCCAGCAGGTGGACAGGGGTGGCTGAAAAACTGTTTTTT
CASRWTGVAEKLFF
>TRBJ1-5|.|TRBV19|16|.
TGTGCCAGTAGTATTGGGCGGGGGCGAGGGCATCAGCCCCAGCATTTT
CASSIGRGRGHQPQHF
>TRBJ1-6|.|TRBV18|14|.
TGTGCCAGCTCACCGCGGGAGGGTAATTCACCCCTCCACTTT
CASSPREGNSPLHF
>TRBJ2-2|.|TRBV14|13|.
TGTGCCAGCAGCCAAGCTACCACCGGGGAGCTGTTTTTT
CASSQATTGELFF
>TRBJ2-5|.|TRBV10-3|12|once
TGTGCCATCAGGGGACACCGAGAGACCCAGTACTTC
CAIRGHRETQYF
>TRBJ1-2|.|TRBV5-1|13|few
TGCGCCAGCAGCGGGGGACTGGTGGTAGACTACACCTTC
CASSGGLVVDYTF
>TRBJ2-1|.|TRBV7-2|13|once
TGTGCCAGCAGCTCACAGGGTAGTGATGAGCAGTTCTTC
CASSSQGSDEQFF
>TRBJ2-7|TRBD1|TRBV3-1/TRBV3-2|15|.
TGTGCCAGCAGCCGACAGACAGGGGCCTCCTACGAGCAGTACTTC
CASSRQTGASYEQYF
>TRBJ1-4|.|TRBV27|15|.
TGTGCCAGCAGTTGGACAGCGCGAACTAATGAAAAACTGTTTTTT
CASSWTARTNEKLFF